This note documents a single T cell receptor beta chain sequence. V was pared by 6 bases and J by 2 bases, with 20 bases between. The CDR3 loop spans 16 amino acids. Germline V gene data show CDR1 as DFQATT and CDR2 as SNEGSKA (reference sequence). These data come from a study of blood T cells in healthy people across ages. Alongside a J-beta primer mix, a sample-barcoded 5' primer served in a second PCR lasting about 6 to 11 cycles. TCRdb called the 5' RACE reads again in MiXCR, with one record for every CDR3 protein. The data hold over 1,200,000 distinct CDR3 sequences, with approximately 59% observed a single time.

This clonotype originated in a man aged 18 to 30 in good health. The V and J genes are TRBV20-1 and TRBJ2-1; possibly TRBD2 for D (5 bases). Sequencing was carried out using blood. As DNA, the CDR3 is TGCAGTGCGGACGCGGTAGGTCGACTAACCTACAATGAGCAGTTCTTC. Protein product: CSADAVGRLTYNEQFF.